This TCR beta chain appears in the sequencing data of a study of blood T cell repertoires in COVID-19. With 6 bases removed from V and 0 bases from J, the gap between germline ends came to 10 bases. The CDR3 totals 15 residues. CDR1 and CDR2 (germline): SGHNT, YYREEE (reference sequence). Libraries were prepared by immunoSEQ multiplex PCR; TCRdb keeps only in-frame clonotypes and omits some of them. Among about 150,000 clones listed, 75% to 85% were seen once. The chain has TRBV5-4 and TRBJ2-6; D gene uncertain. Sample: peripheral blood. The TCR comes from a woman aged 55-70 years with COVID-19, enrolled during active disease. The CDR3 nucleotides are TGTGCCAGCACCCTACGAGGCTCTGGGGCCAACGTCCTGACTTTC. Its protein is CASTLRGSGANVLTF.